A selection of T cell receptor beta chains follows, all from one sample in a study of regulatory T cells in long-lasting Graves disease. TCRdb ran MiXCR on the multiplex PCR reads and lists one entry per CDR3 protein. The repertoire holds about 430,000 distinct CDR3 sequences, approximately 16% seen once, with about 8.2% in the top ten. This same sample was also part of a study on T cells in Graves' hyperthyroidism and ophthalmopathy.

Material: peripheral blood mononuclear cells (PBMCs), obtained at new diagnosis, from a patient treated with antithyroid drugs. These receptors were taken from a woman between 35 and 50 years old with Graves disease. The CDR3 runs from the conserved cysteine through the conserved F or W. The D gene is left open where the match is weak. Expanded clones get a size class; other rows say once, few or many, or leave the size out.

cdr3_aa: CASSPGQGNIRRETQYF; cdr3_nt: TGTGCCAGCAGTCCAGGACAGGGAAATATTCGGCGAGAGACCCAGTACTTC; v_call: TRBV28; j_call: TRBJ2-5; clone_size: many; d_call: TRBD1
cdr3_aa: CASSLQGASSNEKLFF; cdr3_nt: TGCGCCAGCAGCCTACAGGGAGCTAGCTCTAATGAAAAACTGTTTTTT; v_call: TRBV4-1; j_call: TRBJ1-4; clone_size: few; d_call: -
cdr3_aa: CASRGAMGGIF; cdr3_nt: TGTGCCAGTAGAGGAGCCATGGGTGGTATCTTT; v_call: TRBV19; j_call: TRBJ1-1; clone_size: few; d_call: -
cdr3_aa: CASSSPTAGGRADTQYF; cdr3_nt: TGTGCCAGCAGTTCCCCCACAGCGGGAGGGAGGGCAGATACGCAGTATTTT; v_call: TRBV28; j_call: TRBJ2-3; clone_size: many; d_call: TRBD2
cdr3_aa: CASSLVPREEYEQYF; cdr3_nt: TGTGCCAGCAGCTTAGTACCCAGGGAGGAATACGAGCAGTACTTC; v_call: TRBV7-2; j_call: TRBJ2-7; clone_size: many; d_call: -
cdr3_aa: CASSQGRGRFYEQYF; cdr3_nt: TGTGCCAGCAGCCAAGGTCGCGGGAGGTTTTACGAGCAGTACTTC; v_call: TRBV3-1; j_call: TRBJ2-7; clone_size: many; d_call: TRBD2
cdr3_aa: CASSPRTGRETQYF; cdr3_nt: TGTGCCAGCAGCCCACGGACAGGGCGGGAGACCCAGTACTTC; v_call: TRBV7-8; j_call: TRBJ2-5; clone_size: many; d_call: TRBD1
cdr3_aa: CSARGQVNQPQHF; cdr3_nt: TGCAGTGCTAGGGGACAGGTCAATCAGCCCCAGCATTTT; v_call: TRBV20-1; j_call: TRBJ1-5; clone_size: -; d_call: TRBD1
cdr3_aa: CASFTGTLPDYEQYF; cdr3_nt: TGTGCCAGCTTTACAGGTACTCTCCCCGACTACGAGCAGTACTTC; v_call: TRBV12-3/TRBV12-4; j_call: TRBJ2-7; clone_size: many; d_call: -
cdr3_aa: CACVGLAGGHYIF; cdr3_nt: TGTGCCTGTGTGGGACTAGCGGGAGGGCATTATATCTTC; v_call: TRBV30; j_call: TRBJ2-1; clone_size: few; d_call: TRBD2
cdr3_aa: CASSREGFASGRSYEQYF; cdr3_nt: TGCGCCAGCAGCCGAGAGGGGTTTGCTAGCGGGAGGTCCTACGAGCAGTACTTC; v_call: TRBV4-1; j_call: TRBJ2-7; clone_size: -; d_call: TRBD2
cdr3_aa: CASSFGRDGTQYF; cdr3_nt: TGTGCCAGCAGTTTCGGACGCGATGGGACCCAGTACTTC; v_call: TRBV27; j_call: TRBJ2-5; clone_size: many; d_call: -
cdr3_aa: CATSRDFTKLFF; cdr3_nt: TGTGCCACCAGCAGAGATTTTACAAAACTGTTTTTT; v_call: TRBV15; j_call: TRBJ1-4; clone_size: many; d_call: -
cdr3_aa: CASSVGTSGSSDTQYF; cdr3_nt: TGTGCCAGCAGCGTAGGTACTAGCGGGAGCTCAGATACGCAGTATTTT; v_call: TRBV9; j_call: TRBJ2-3; clone_size: many; d_call: TRBD2
cdr3_aa: CASRPGLAVPEQYF; cdr3_nt: TGCGCCAGCAGGCCGGGACTAGCAGTACCCGAGCAGTACTTC; v_call: TRBV10-2; j_call: TRBJ2-7; clone_size: many; d_call: TRBD2
cdr3_aa: CASAGLGQMTSNYGYTF; cdr3_nt: TGTGCCAGCGCCGGGCTGGGACAGATGACATCTAACTATGGCTACACCTTC; v_call: TRBV6-2/TRBV6-3; j_call: TRBJ1-2; clone_size: many; d_call: TRBD1